Detailed here is one T cell receptor beta chain. Original handling: Amplified reference gene primers provided the basis for estimating nucleated cell counts. Clones were read by immunoSEQ multiplex PCR, and TCRdb kept only the in-frame ones, dropping some. That table is the source of V, J and clone size, and D and trimming were worked out from the DNA. In the table there are a few hundred thousand clones, about 90% of which are singletons. The CDR3 runs to 16 residues. Between the trimmed V and J ends, which lost 4 bases and 8 bases, there was a span of 20 bases. Germline V lookup: CDR1 LNHDA, CDR2 SQIVND (reference sequence). The data were taken from a study of blood T cell repertoires in COVID-19. Seattle enrolled patients during active infection and tracked them longitudinally.

Sequencing was performed on peripheral blood. The genes are TRBV19 and TRBJ1-4; D remains ambiguous. This receptor was obtained from a person aged 18-30 years with COVID-19, enrolled during active disease. CDR3 nucleotides: TGTGCCAGTAGTACCAGCACCGGGTCTGGGGAGGAAAAACTGTTTTTT. It encodes CASSTSTGSGEEKLFF.